The 30 T cell receptor beta chains below come from one sample, sequenced in a study of spatial heterogeneity in lung cancer. Time point noted: sample taken at primary tumor resection. TCRdb independently ran MiXCR on the 5' RACE reads; one entry per CDR3 protein. This table has about 61,000 distinct CDR3 sequences, 6.3% appearing once. The sample was PBMCs, taken at surgery. These receptors all come from a female donor with early-stage non-small cell lung cancer.

The gene calls are TRBV19 and TRBJ1-2; 7 positions match TRBD1. With V trimmed by 7 bases and J by 6 bases, 11 bases remained unmatched. The CDR3 has 14 residues. Looked up from germline, CDR1 is LNHDA and CDR2 is SQIVND (reference sequence). The CDR3 reads CASMEDWGTDGYTF. The CDR3, as DNA: TGTGCCAGTATGGAGGACTGGGGGACAGATGGCTACACCTTC. Full variable domain (remainder filled in from reference TRBV19 and TRBJ1-2): DGGITQSPKYLFRKEGQNVTLSCEQNLNHDAMYWYRQDPGQGLRLIYYSQIVNDFQKGDIAEGYSVSREKKESFPLTVTSAQKNPTAFYLCASMEDWGTDGYTFGSGTRLTVV.

The table lists this clonotype with many counts. The chain couples TRBV6-6 to TRBJ1-3, with D perhaps matching TRBD1 (6 bases). Per the germline V gene, CDR1 is MNHNY and CDR2 is SVGAGI (reference sequence). The CDR3 has 14 amino acids. The ends were cut back, 3 bases at V and 4 bases at J, with 10 bases in the middle. This chain's CDR3 is CASSYRQGGNTIYF. In nucleotides, the CDR3 is TGTGCCAGCAGTTATCGGCAGGGGGGAAACACCATATATTTT.

The chain combines TRBV5-1 with TRBJ2-7, with a weak D call TRBD2 (5 bases). The CDR3 runs to 14 residues. Germline V CDR1 and CDR2: SGHRS, YFSETQ. The V end lost 1 base, the J end lost 0 bases, and 8 bases lay between the germline ends. This CDR3 reads CASSLNDYSYEQYF. The CDR3 DNA sequence: TGCGCCAGCAGCTTGAATGACTACTCCTACGAGCAGTACTTC.

This sequence joins TRBV3-1 and TRBJ1-3; no firm D call. Germline V gene data show CDR1 as LGHDT and CDR2 as YNNKEL (reference sequence). The CDR3 is made up of 14 amino acids. V gave up 6 bases and J gave up 7 bases, with 16 bases separating them. The CDR3 region is CASSQTGLGNTIYF. In nucleotides, the CDR3 is TGTGCCAGCAGTCAGACGGGCCTCGGGAACACCATATATTTT.

This clonotype has ten or more counts. V and J are TRBV7-2 and TRBJ1-4; 8 positions agree with TRBD1. CDR1 SGHTA and CDR2 FQGNSA come from the germline V gene. With 5 bases clipped from V and 7 bases from J, the junction kept 9 bases outside the gene matches. This CDR3 contains 15 residues. CDR3 sequence reads: CASSRATGGSEKLFF. As DNA, the CDR3 is TGTGCCAGCAGCCGTGCCACAGGGGGAAGTGAAAAACTGTTTTTT.

The rearrangement links TRBV2 to TRBJ2-2, with 7 bases that match TRBD1. V lost 6 bases and J lost 6; bases outside the gene matches: 7. Per the germline V gene, CDR1 is SNHLY and CDR2 is FYNNEI. There are 14 residues in the CDR3. CDR3 loop: CASRDRAVPGELFF. The DNA for the CDR3 is TGTGCCAGCAGAGACAGGGCGGTTCCCGGGGAGCTGTTTTTT. Filled out from reference TRBV2 and TRBJ2-2, the complete variable domain reads EPEVTQTPSHQVTQMGQEVILRCVPISNHLYFYWYRQILGQKVEFLVSFYNNEISEKSEIFDDQFSVERPDGSNFTLKIRSTKLEDSAMYFCASRDRAVPGELFFGEGSRLTVL.

At least ten counts were recorded for this clonotype. This chain connects TRBV5-4 to TRBJ1-2; 9 bases are shared with TRBD1. Germline CDR1 reads SGHNT; CDR2 reads YYREEE (reference sequence). There are 17 residues in the CDR3. After removal of 4 bases from V and 2 bases from J, the junction contained 12 bases not matched to a gene. CDR3 coding DNA: TGTGCCAGCAGCATCATGGGACAGGGTCAAGGCAACTATGGCTACACCTTC. Translating gives CASSIMGQGQGNYGYTF.

This clonotype was seen at least ten times. V is TRBV20-1 and J is TRBJ1-5, with unresolved D. Germline V gene data show CDR1 as DFQATT and CDR2 as SNEGSKA (reference sequence). CDR3 size: 14 residues. V shed 0 bases and J shed 0 bases, with 6 bases lying between them. The CDR3 DNA sequence: TGCAGTGCTAGAGATAGGCGTAGCAATCAGCCCCAGCATTTT. It translates to CSARDRRSNQPQHF.

This clonotype was seen at least ten times. The V call is TRBV6-5, the J call TRBJ2-7; 10 bases are a match to TRBD2. CDR3 length: 17 amino acids. CDR1 and CDR2 from the germline V gene are MNHEY and SVGAGI. Unmatched junction bases numbered 8, after V lost 2 bases and J lost 1 base. CDR3 sequence reads: CASSYRASGGESYEQYV. CDR3 nucleotides: TGTGCCAGCAGTTACAGAGCTAGCGGGGGAGAGTCCTACGAGCAGTACGTC.

The chain employs TRBV6-5 and TRBJ1-1, with a possible D match to TRBD1 (5 bases). The germline gives CDR1 MNHEY, CDR2 SVGAGI. The CDR3 runs 14 residues. V was pared by 6 bases and J by 5 bases, with 16 bases between. The CDR3 DNA reads as TGTGCCAGCAGCCCCGGGACCTCGGGGACTGAAGCTTTCTTT. Its protein product is CASSPGTSGTEAFF.

This clonotype was counted many times. The genes are TRBV9 and TRBJ2-2; TRBD2 agrees at 11 bases. The CDR3 is 18 residues long. V was pared by 4 bases and J by 0 bases, with 8 bases of the junction left unmatched. CDR1 and CDR2 from the germline V gene are SGDLS and YYNGEE. The CDR3 reads CASSPFTGLAANTGELFF. In nucleotides, the CDR3 is TGTGCCAGCAGCCCTTTCACGGGACTAGCGGCGAACACCGGGGAGCTGTTTTTT. Looking up the rest from reference TRBV9 and TRBJ2-2 gives the full variable domain: DSGVTQTPKHLITATGQRVTLRCSPRSGDLSVYWYQQSLDQGLQFLIQYYNGEERAKGNILERFSAQQFPDLHSELNLSSLELGDSALYFCASSPFTGLAANTGELFFGEGSRLTVL.

Many counts were recorded for this clonotype. The V and J genes are TRBV28 and TRBJ1-2; 10 positions match TRBD1. CDR1 and CDR2 from the germline V gene are MDHEN and SYDVKM. This CDR3 spans 12 amino acids. The CDR3 region is CAGTGEGYGYTF. As DNA, the CDR3 is TGTGCTGGGACAGGGGAAGGCTATGGCTACACCTTC.

At least ten counts were recorded for this clonotype. The chain couples TRBV27 to TRBJ1-1; D unclear. Germline V gene data show CDR1 as MNHEY and CDR2 as SMNVEV (reference sequence). The CDR3 length is 13 residues. V dropped 5 bases and J dropped 4 bases, with 11 bases sitting between them. The DNA of the CDR3 is TGTGCCAGCAGTATCAACTTCGGCACTGAAGCTTTCTTT. Encoded protein: CASSINFGTEAFF.

The V gene is TRBV28, the J gene TRBJ1-5, with D tentatively TRBD1 (5 bases). V was cut by 4 bases and J by 2 bases, with 9 bases left in between. Per the germline V gene, CDR1 is MDHEN and CDR2 is SYDVKM. CDR3 length: 14 amino acids. The DNA for the CDR3 is TGTGCCAGCAGTTGGGGGGTCGGCAATCAGCCCCAGCATTTT. This sequence encodes CASSWGVGNQPQHF. The full variable domain, rest sourced from reference TRBV28 and TRBJ1-5, is DVKVTQSSRYLVKRTGEKVFLECVQDMDHENMFWYRQDPGLGLRLIYFSYDVKMKEKGDIPEGYSVSREKKERFSLILESASTNQTSMYLCASSWGVGNQPQHFGDGTRLSIL.

This clonotype has ten or more counts. This chain uses TRBV7-8 with TRBJ2-2; D possibly corresponds to TRBD1 (7 bases). Trimming removed 7 bases from V and 5 bases from J, with 26 bases in between. The CDR3 is 18 amino acids. The germline V gene has CDR1 SGHVS and CDR2 FQNEAQ. This CDR3 is CASKTGTDYSGSTGELFF. The CDR3 coding sequence is TGTGCCAGCAAAACCGGGACAGACTATAGCGGATCGACCGGGGAGCTGTTTTTT. Together with reference TRBV7-8 and TRBJ2-2, the CDR3 gives the full variable domain: GAGVSQSPRYKVAKRGQDVALRCDPISGHVSLFWYQQALGQGPEFLTYFQNEAQLDKSGLPSDRFFAERPEGSVSTLKIQRTQQEDSAVYLCASKTGTDYSGSTGELFFGEGSRLTVL.

This clonotype was detected many times. The chain couples TRBV5-1 to TRBJ2-7, with TRBD1 identical over 9 bases. Per the germline V gene, CDR1 is SGHRS and CDR2 is YFSETQ. Trimming cost V 2 bases and J 0 bases; bases outside gene matches: 3. The CDR3 runs 15 residues. The CDR3 nucleotides are TGCGCCAGCAGCTTAGGACAGGGGAGCTCCTACGAGCAGTACGTC. Residues: CASSLGQGSSYEQYV.

This clonotype has at least ten counts. The chain employs TRBV4-1 and TRBJ2-2; D uncertain. CDR1 and CDR2 (germline): MGHRA, YSYEKL. The CDR3 is 13 residues long. The V gene lost 2 bases and the J gene lost 4 bases, with 5 bases spanning the gap. CDR3 loop: CASSQWGTGELFF. CDR3 DNA sequence: TGCGCCAGCAGCCAATGGGGCACCGGGGAGCTGTTTTTT.

This clonotype was seen only a few times. This rearrangement joins TRBV5-1 to TRBJ2-1, with TRBD2 matching over 8 bases. Germline CDR1 is SGHRS and CDR2 is YFSETQ. J lost 5 bases, V lost 1 base, and 8 bases had no gene match. This CDR3 region has 16 residues. The CDR3 nucleotides read TGCGCCAGCAGCTTGAGGCTAGCGGGTGGGAACAATGAGCAGTTCTTC. It yields the protein CASSLRLAGGNNEQFF. The full variable domain, in which reference TRBV5-1 and TRBJ2-1 provide the parts outside the CDR3, is KAGVTQTPRYLIKTRGQQVTLSCSPISGHRSVSWYQQTPGQGLQFLFEYFSETQRNKGNFPGRFSGRQFSNSRSEMNVSTLELGDSALYLCASSLRLAGGNNEQFFGPGTRLTVL.

The chain combines TRBV9 with TRBJ2-5, with a weak D call TRBD2 (6 bases). V lost 3 bases, J lost 1 base, and 16 bases lay in between. The CDR3 contains 16 residues. Germline values: CDR1 SGDLS, CDR2 YYNGEE. The CDR3 coding sequence is TGTGCCAGCAGCGCCGGAGGGGTTAGAGTCCAAGAGACCCAGTACTTC. Translating it yields CASSAGGVRVQETQYF.

This clonotype has ten or more counts. An end of the junction does not agree with germline; a read error may underlie this. The chain recombines TRBV25-1 with TRBJ1-3; weak D call: TRBD1 (5 bases). The CDR3 sequence is 14 residues long. The V gene's germline CDR1 is MGHDK and CDR2 SYGVNS. This chain's CDR3 is CASSEGGSGNTLYF. As DNA, the CDR3 is TGTGCCAGCAGTGAAGGGGGTTCTGGAAACACCCTATATTTT.

This clonotype was found a few times. This chain links TRBV5-4 with TRBJ1-5; no definite D call. This CDR3 contains 16 residues. V was pared by 0 bases and J by 0 bases, with 10 bases between. CDR1 is SGHNT and CDR2 is YYREEE in the germline V gene (reference sequence). DNA of the CDR3: TGTGCCAGCAGCTTGGGGCCGGGGTATAGCAATCAGCCCCAGCATTTT. Encoded protein: CASSLGPGYSNQPQHF.

The sample holds a few counts of this clonotype. The chain joins TRBV18 to TRBJ2-5, with D possibly called TRBD1 or TRBD2 (5 bases each). Germline V gene sequence: CDR1 KGHSH, CDR2 LQKENI. The CDR3 runs to 15 residues. The V end was cut by 8 bases, the J end by 5 bases, with 21 bases between. CDR3 sequence: CASIPNQGSGETQYF. CDR3 DNA: TGTGCCAGCATCCCGAACCAGGGTTCGGGGGAGACCCAGTACTTC.

This clonotype was seen repeatedly, ten times or more. The genes are TRBV18 and TRBJ1-5, with D perhaps TRBD1 (6 bases). V lost 5 bases and J lost 5, with 16 bases in between. The CDR3 length is 15 residues. Germline V gene sequence: CDR1 KGHSH, CDR2 LQKENI. CDR3: CASSSNRVLDQPQHF. The CDR3 coding sequence is TGTGCCAGCTCATCGAACAGGGTGCTCGATCAGCCCCAGCATTTT. Together with reference TRBV18 and TRBJ1-5, the CDR3 gives the full variable domain: NAGVMQNPRHLVRRRGQEARLRCSPMKGHSHVYWYRQLPEEGLKFMVYLQKENIIDESGMPKERFSAEFPKEGPSILRIQQVVRGDSAAYFCASSSNRVLDQPQHFGDGTRLSIL.

The chain carries TRBV5-8 and TRBJ2-5; 15 bases match TRBD2. The germline gives CDR1 SGHTS, CDR2 YDEGEE. V was clipped by 2 bases and J by 5 bases; unmatched bases: 7. This CDR3 contains 17 residues. CDR3 in amino acids: CASSFLRGLAGGETQYF. Written as DNA, the CDR3 is TGTGCCAGCAGCTTCCTACGTGGACTAGCGGGGGGGGAGACCCAGTACTTC.

There are many counts of this clonotype. This chain links TRBV3-1 with TRBJ1-3; TRBD1 is a possible D gene (5 bases). The germline V gene encodes CDR1 LGHDT and CDR2 YNNKEL (reference sequence). CDR3 length equals 15 residues. The V gene lost 4 bases and the J gene lost 4 bases, with 14 bases spanning the gap. The CDR3 region has the DNA TGTGCCAGCAGCCTAGGGGCCGGGGTAGGAAACACCATATATTTT. This translates into CASSLGAGVGNTIYF.

This chain connects TRBV6-5 to TRBJ1-1; the D is unclear. In germline, CDR1 is MNHEY, CDR2 SVGAGI. The CDR3 extends over 11 amino acids. V was trimmed by 6 bases and J by 7 bases, leaving 9 bases between them. The CDR3 region is CASRSRDEAFF. DNA for the CDR3: TGTGCCAGCAGAAGTCGGGATGAAGCTTTCTTT.

The V gene is TRBV3-1, the J gene TRBJ1-6; D is unclear. CDR3 length equals 15 residues. V was shortened by 1 base and J by 7 bases, with 11 bases between the two germline ends. CDR1 is LGHDT and CDR2 is YNNKEL in the germline V gene (reference sequence). The DNA of the CDR3 is TGTGCCAGCAGCCAAGTAGCCGGGCGGAATTCACCCCTCCACTTT. Amino acids: CASSQVAGRNSPLHF. The full variable domain, completed using reference TRBV3-1 and TRBJ1-6, is DTAVSQTPKYLVTQMGNDKSIKCEQNLGHDTMYWYKQDSKKFLKIMFSYNNKELIINETVPNRFSPKSPDKAHLNLHINSLELGDSAVYFCASSQVAGRNSPLHFGNGTRLTVT.

This clonotype turned up a few times. The chain has TRBV11-3 and TRBJ2-5, with 8 bases lining up with TRBD1. The CDR3 totals 14 residues. Germline values: CDR1 SGHNT, CDR2 YENEEA. The trim removed 5 bases at V and 5 bases at J, leaving 7 bases unmatched. CDR3 amino acids: CASSQTGVGETQYF. The CDR3 DNA reads as TGTGCCAGCAGCCAGACAGGGGTTGGGGAGACCCAGTACTTC.

The sample holds a few counts of this clonotype. V usage is TRBV18 and J usage is TRBJ2-2; D is unresolved. Trimming pared 5 bases from V and 0 bases from J, leaving 10 bases between. The CDR3 is 15 amino acids. The germline CDR1 and CDR2 sequences are KGHSH and LQKENI. CDR3 protein: CASSVGFTNTGELFF. Written as DNA, the CDR3 is TGTGCCAGCTCAGTGGGCTTTACGAACACCGGGGAGCTGTTTTTT. The whole variable domain, filled in from reference TRBV18 and TRBJ2-2, reads NAGVMQNPRHLVRRRGQEARLRCSPMKGHSHVYWYRQLPEEGLKFMVYLQKENIIDESGMPKERFSAEFPKEGPSILRIQQVVRGDSAAYFCASSVGFTNTGELFFGEGSRLTVL.

This clonotype was picked up a small number of times. The V gene is TRBV7-9, the J gene TRBJ1-1; D is perhaps TRBD1 (6 bases). The germline CDR1 and CDR2 sequences are SEHNR and FQNEAQ (reference sequence). The CDR3 covers 14 residues. V lost 7 bases to trimming and J lost 0 bases, with 12 bases between them. The CDR3 reads CASNYDRLNTEAFF. The DNA of the CDR3 is TGTGCCAGCAACTACGACAGGCTGAACACTGAAGCTTTCTTT.